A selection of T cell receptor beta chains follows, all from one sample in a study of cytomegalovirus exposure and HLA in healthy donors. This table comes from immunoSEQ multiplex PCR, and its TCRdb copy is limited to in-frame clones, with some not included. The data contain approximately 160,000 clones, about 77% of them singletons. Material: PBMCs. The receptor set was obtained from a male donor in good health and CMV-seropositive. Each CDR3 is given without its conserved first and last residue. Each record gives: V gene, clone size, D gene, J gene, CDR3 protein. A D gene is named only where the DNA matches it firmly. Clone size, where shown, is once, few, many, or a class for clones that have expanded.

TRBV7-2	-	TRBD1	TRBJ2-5	ASSFDRGQETQY
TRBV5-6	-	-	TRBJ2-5	ASSIGQAETQY
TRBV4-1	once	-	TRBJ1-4	ASTRGRKSQGFNEKLF
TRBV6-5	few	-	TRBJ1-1	ASSSTGKAF
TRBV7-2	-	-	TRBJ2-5	ASSPTATTQY
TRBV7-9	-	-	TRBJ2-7	ASSSLSYEQY
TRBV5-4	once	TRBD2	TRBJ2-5	ASSPGTSGGAETQY
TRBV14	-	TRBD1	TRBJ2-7	ASTPTGAGYEQY
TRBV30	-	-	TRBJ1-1	AWSVSGVSTEAF
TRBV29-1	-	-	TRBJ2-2	SVSAGGLGELF
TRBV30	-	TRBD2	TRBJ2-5	AWSPGGKTQY
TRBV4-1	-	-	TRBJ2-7	ASSRSRLSEQY
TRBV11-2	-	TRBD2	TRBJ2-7	ASSPWTSGGDEQY
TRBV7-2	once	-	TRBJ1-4	ASSLLGASNEKLF
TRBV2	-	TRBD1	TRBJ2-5	ASRNRGLGGETQY
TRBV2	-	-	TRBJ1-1	ASSELIGGDTEAF
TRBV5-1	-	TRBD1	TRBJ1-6	ASSGGQGGNSPLH
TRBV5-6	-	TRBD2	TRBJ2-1	ASSLDMGGINNEQF
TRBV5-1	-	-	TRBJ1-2	ASRTEQGAGYT
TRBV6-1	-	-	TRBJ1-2	ASRLGPTGGGYT
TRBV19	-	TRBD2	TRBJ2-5	ASRTVAGSRETQY
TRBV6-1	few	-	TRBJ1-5	ASSEHGAGPNQPQH
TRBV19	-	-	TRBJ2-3	ASSLGGQGTDTQY
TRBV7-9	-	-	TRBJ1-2	ASSQDIHLRNYGYT
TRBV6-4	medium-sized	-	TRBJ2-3	ASSDGGATDTQY
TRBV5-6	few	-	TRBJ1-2	ASSSGRGVEYYGYT
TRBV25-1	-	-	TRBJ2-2	ASSGREHTGELF
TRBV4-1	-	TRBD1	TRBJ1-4	ASSRNRDRGEKLF
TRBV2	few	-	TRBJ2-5	ASPQDRRRGETQY